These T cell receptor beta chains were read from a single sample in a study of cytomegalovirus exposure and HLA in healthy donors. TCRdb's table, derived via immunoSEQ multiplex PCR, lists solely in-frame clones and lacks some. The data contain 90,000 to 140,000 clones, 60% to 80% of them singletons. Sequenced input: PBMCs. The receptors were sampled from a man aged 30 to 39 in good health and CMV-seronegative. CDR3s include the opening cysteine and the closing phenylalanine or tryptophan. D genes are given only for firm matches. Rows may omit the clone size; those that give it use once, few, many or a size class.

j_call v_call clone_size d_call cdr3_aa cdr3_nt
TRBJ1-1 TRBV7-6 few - CASSPVRGTEAFF TGTGCCAGCAGTCCCGTAAGGGGTACTGAAGCTTTCTTT
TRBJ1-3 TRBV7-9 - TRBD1 CASSPRRDSGNTIYF TGTGCCAGCAGCCCTAGGAGGGACAGCGGAAACACCATATATTTT
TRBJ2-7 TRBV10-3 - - CAISSSGFYEQYF -
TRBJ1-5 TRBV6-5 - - CASSYSRDQPQHF TGTGCCAGCAGTTACTCCCGGGATCAGCCCCAGCATTTT
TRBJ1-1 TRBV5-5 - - CASSLMDSSGTFF TGTGCCAGCAGCTTGATGGACAGTTCGGGAACTTTCTTT
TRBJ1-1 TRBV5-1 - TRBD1 CASSSNGQANTEAFF TGCGCCAGCAGCTCCAATGGACAGGCGAACACTGAAGCTTTCTTT
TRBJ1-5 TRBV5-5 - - CASSQITGNQPQHF TGTGCCAGCAGCCAAATTACAGGGAATCAGCCCCAGCATTTT
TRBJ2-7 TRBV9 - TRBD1 CASSVAAGGPYEQYF TGTGCCAGCAGCGTAGCGGCAGGGGGCCCCTACGAGCAGTACTTC
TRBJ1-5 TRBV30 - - CAWSSNSNQPQHF TGTGCCTGGAGTTCTAATAGCAATCAGCCCCAGCATTTT
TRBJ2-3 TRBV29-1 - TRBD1 CSVPIGTGPDTQYF TGCAGCGTTCCGATAGGGACAGGGCCAGATACGCAGTATTTT
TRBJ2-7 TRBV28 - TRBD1 CASSFGDRASSEQYF TGTGCCAGCAGTTTTGGGGACAGGGCGTCTAGCGAGCAGTACTTC
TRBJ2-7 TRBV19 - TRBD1 CASSRGQGSYEQYF TGTGCCAGTAGTCGGGGACAGGGTTCCTACGAGCAGTACTTC
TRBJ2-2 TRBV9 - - CASSVTGKTNTGELFF TGTGCCAGCAGCGTAACAGGCAAGACGAACACCGGGGAGCTGTTTTTT
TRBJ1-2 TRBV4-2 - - CASSQVLQGGYTF TGTGCCAGCAGCCAAGTACTACAGGGTGGCTACACCTTC
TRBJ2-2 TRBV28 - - CASSLRGRPNTGELFF TGTGCCAGCAGTTTAAGGGGTAGGCCAAACACCGGGGAGCTGTTTTTT
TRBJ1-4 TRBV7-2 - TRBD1 CASSLGGTGGEKLFF TGTGCCAGCAGCTTAGGGGGGACAGGGGGTGAAAAACTGTTTTTT
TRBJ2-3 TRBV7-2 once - CASSLEEAGTQYF TGTGCCAGCAGCTTAGAGGAGGCAGGTACGCAGTATTTT
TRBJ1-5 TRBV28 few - CASSLGGEGNQPQHF TGTGCCAGCAGTCTAGGGGGGGAGGGCAATCAGCCCCAGCATTTT
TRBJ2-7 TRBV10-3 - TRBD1 CAISESGTGNFHEQYF TGTGCCATCAGTGAGTCCGGGACAGGGAATTTCCACGAGCAGTACTTC
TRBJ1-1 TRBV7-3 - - CASSLKSGVNTEAFF TGTGCCAGCAGCTTAAAATCGGGGGTGAACACTGAAGCTTTCTTT
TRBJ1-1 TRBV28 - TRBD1 CASRQGVEAFF TGTGCCAGCAGACAGGGGGTCGAAGCTTTCTTT
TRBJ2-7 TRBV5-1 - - CASSPLAPSHEQYF TGCGCCAGCAGCCCCCTAGCGCCTAGCCACGAGCAGTACTTC
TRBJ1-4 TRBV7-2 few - CASSLRDNEKLFF TGTGCCAGCAGCTTACGGGATAATGAAAAACTGTTTTTT
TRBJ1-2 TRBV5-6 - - CASSLGTGLDYGYTF TGTGCCAGCAGCTTAGGAACAGGTCTGGACTATGGCTACACCTTC
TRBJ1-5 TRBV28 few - CASSWATGLNQPQHF TGTGCCAGCAGTTGGGCAACAGGGTTAAATCAGCCCCAGCATTTT
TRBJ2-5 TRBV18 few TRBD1 CASSLTTGNEETQYF TGTGCCAGCTCACTTACGACAGGGAACGAAGAGACCCAGTACTTC
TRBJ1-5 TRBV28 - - CASRGAGEQPQHF TGTGCCAGCCGAGGGGCAGGGGAGCAGCCCCAGCATTTT
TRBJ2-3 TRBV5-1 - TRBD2 CASSLGLAGATDTQYF TGCGCCAGCAGCTTGGGACTAGCGGGTGCAACAGATACGCAGTATTTT
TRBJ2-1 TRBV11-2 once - CASSLIREQFF TGTGCCAGCAGCTTAATCAGGGAGCAGTTCTTC